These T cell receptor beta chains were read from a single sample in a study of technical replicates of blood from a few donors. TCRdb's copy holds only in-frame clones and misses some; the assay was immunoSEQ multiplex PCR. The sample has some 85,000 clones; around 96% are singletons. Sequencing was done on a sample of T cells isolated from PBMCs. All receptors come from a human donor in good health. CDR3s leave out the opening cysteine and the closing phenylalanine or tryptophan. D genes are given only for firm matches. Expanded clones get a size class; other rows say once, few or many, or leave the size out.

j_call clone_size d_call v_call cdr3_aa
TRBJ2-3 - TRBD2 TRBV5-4 ASSPPGLAGAVDTQY
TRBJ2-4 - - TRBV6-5 ASSYGLGGRNIQY
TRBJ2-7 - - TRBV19 ASSGQTSYEQY
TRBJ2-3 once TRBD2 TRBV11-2 ASSFPLTSITDTQY
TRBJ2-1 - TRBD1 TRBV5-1 ASSLYPLGQGGYNEQF
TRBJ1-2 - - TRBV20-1 SAREAVGYT
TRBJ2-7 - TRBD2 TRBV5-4 ASSSGTRLYEQY
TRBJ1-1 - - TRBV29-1 SVDLVEDTEAF
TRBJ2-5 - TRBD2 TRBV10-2 ASWTSGSPLETQY
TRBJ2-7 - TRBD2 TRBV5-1 ASSLALLAGATEQY
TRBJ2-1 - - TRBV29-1 SVVLIGEQF
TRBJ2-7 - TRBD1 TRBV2 ASSDRDRANEQY
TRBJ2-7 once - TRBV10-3 AISESEITEDRSPYEQY
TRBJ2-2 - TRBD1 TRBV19 ASSTGQGNTGELF
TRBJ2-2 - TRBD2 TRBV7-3 ASSLAEREVETGELF
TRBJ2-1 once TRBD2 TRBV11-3 ASSLEGLAGINEQF
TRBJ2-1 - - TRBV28 ASIRGVNNEQF
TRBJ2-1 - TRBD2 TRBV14 ASSQLREGLSF
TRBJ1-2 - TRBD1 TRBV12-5 ASGPPVGTGAYGYT
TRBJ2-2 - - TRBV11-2 ASSSDTGTTNTGELF
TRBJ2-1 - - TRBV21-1 ASSRGKPSNEQF
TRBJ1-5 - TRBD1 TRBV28 ASRPTGTYNQPQH
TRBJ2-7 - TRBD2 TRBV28 ASSQIGLDYEQY
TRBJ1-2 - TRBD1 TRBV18 ASSPGTGTLYNYGYT
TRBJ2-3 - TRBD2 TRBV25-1 ASSQTSGAPYTQY
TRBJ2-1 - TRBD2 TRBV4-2 ASSQELLAGGYNEQF
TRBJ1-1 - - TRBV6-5 ASSALGATEAF
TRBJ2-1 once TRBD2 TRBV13 ASSFAGVVGEQF
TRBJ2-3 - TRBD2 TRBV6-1 ASRAGADTQY
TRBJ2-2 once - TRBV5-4 ASSGRRVLDGELF
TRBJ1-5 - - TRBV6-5 ASSSRESRQPQH
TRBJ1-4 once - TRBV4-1 ASSQPPTNEKLF